This TCR beta chain was found in a study of T cell responses to AZD1222 COVID-19 vaccine. Sequencing was performed with immunoSEQ multiplex PCR; in TCRdb, only in-frame clones are kept and a portion is missing. The table has about 120,000 clones, roughly 92% seen once. General study findings and limits: At 160-218 and 743-854, vaccine-associated CD4 TCRs were dominant, and they spanned spike.

CDR1 is LNHDA and CDR2 is SQIVND in the germline V gene (reference sequence). CDR3 length: 15 residues. The V segment lost 5 bases and the J segment 2 bases; nucleotides outside the gene matches: 9. Turning to this clone: Its antigen is as yet unknown.

The starting material was peripheral blood, obtained on day 0 of AZD1222 vaccination. The rearrangement links TRBV19 to TRBJ2-7; 7 nucleotides agree with TRBD1. The clonotype was recovered from an adult in good health. In nucleotides, the CDR3 is TGTGCCAGTAGTGTCGGGACAGAAAGGGCCTACGAGCAGTACTTC. Translated: CASSVGTERAYEQYF.